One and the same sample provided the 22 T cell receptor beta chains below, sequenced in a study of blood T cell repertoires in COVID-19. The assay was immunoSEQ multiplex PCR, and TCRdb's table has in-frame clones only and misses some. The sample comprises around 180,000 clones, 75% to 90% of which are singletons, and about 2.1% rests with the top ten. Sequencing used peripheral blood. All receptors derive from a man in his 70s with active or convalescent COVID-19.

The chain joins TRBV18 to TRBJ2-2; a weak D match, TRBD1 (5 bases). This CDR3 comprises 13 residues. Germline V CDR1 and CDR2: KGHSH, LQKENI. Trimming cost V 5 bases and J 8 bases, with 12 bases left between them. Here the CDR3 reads CASSSSGLGELFF. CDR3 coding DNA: TGTGCCAGCTCATCATCAGGGTTGGGGGAGCTGTTTTTT.

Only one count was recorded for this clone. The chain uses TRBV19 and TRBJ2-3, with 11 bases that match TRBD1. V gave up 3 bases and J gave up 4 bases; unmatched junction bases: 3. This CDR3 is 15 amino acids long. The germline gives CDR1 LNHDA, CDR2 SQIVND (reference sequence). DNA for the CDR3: TGTGCCAGTAGTATCGGACAGGGGGCGTCAGATACGCAGTATTTT. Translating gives CASSIGQGASDTQYF.

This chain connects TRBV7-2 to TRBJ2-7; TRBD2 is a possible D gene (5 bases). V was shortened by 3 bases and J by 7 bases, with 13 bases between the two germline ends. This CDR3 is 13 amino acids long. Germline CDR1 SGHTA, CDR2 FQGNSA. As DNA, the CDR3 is TGTGCCAGCAGCTTTGACTCCACGGGAGAGCAGTACTTC. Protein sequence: CASSFDSTGEQYF.

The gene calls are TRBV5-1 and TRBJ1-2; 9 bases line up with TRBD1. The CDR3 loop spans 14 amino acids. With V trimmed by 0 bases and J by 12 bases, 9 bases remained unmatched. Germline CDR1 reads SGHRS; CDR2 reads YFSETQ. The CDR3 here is CASSLGLRTGDNTF. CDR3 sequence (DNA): TGCGCCAGCAGCTTGGGGCTAAGGACAGGGGACAACACCTTC. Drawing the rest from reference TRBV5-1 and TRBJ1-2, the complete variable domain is KAGVTQTPRYLIKTRGQQVTLSCSPISGHRSVSWYQQTPGQGLQFLFEYFSETQRNKGNFPGRFSGRQFSNSRSEMNVSTLELGDSALYLCASSLGLRTGDNTFGSGTRLTVV.

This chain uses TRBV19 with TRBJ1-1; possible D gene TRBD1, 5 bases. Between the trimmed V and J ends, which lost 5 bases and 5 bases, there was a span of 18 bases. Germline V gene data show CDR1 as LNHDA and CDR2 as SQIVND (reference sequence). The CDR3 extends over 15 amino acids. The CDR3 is CASSFRPGGRTEAFF. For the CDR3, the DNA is TGTGCCAGTAGTTTCCGTCCCGGGGGACGTACTGAAGCTTTCTTT. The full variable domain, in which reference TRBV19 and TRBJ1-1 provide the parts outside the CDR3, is DGGITQSPKYLFRKEGQNVTLSCEQNLNHDAMYWYRQDPGQGLRLIYYSQIVNDFQKGDIAEGYSVSREKKESFPLTVTSAQKNPTAFYLCASSFRPGGRTEAFFGQGTRLTVV.

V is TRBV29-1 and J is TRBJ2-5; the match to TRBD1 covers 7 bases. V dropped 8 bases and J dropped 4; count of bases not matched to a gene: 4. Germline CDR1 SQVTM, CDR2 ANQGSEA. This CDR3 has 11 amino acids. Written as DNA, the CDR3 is TGCAGCTCCTACAGGGGAGAGACCCAGTACTTC. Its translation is CSSYRGETQYF.

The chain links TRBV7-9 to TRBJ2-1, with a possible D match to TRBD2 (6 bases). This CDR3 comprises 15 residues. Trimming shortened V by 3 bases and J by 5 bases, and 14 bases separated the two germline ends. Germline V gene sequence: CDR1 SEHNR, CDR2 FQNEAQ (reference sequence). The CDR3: CASSFWRLVDNEQFF. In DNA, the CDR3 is TGTGCCAGCAGCTTTTGGCGACTAGTCGACAATGAGCAGTTCTTC.

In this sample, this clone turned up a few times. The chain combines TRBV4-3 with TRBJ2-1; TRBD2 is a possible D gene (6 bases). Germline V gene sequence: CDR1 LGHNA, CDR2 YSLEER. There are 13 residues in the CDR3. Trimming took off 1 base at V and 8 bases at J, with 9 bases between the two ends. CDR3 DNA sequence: TGCGCCAGCAGCCAAGGTTGGGGGGATGAGCAGTTCTTC. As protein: CASSQGWGDEQFF.

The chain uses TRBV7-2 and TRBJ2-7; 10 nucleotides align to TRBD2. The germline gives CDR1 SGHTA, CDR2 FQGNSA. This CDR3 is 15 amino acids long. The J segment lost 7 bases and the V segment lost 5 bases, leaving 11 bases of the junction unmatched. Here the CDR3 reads CASSHITSGIGEQYF. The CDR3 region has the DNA TGTGCCAGCAGCCACATAACTAGCGGGATAGGTGAGCAGTACTTC.

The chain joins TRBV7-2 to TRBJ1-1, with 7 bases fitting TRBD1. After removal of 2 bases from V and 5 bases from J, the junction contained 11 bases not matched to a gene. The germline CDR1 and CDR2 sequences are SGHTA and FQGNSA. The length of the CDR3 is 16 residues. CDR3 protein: CASSLIVPGGETEAFF. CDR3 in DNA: TGTGCCAGCAGCTTAATAGTTCCAGGGGGTGAGACTGAAGCTTTCTTT.

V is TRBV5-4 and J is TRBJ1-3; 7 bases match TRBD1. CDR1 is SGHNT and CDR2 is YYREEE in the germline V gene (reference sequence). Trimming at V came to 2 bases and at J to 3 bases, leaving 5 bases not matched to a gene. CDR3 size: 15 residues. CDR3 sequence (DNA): TGTGCCAGCAGCTTAGCAGGGGGAAATGGAAACACCATATATTTT. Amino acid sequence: CASSLAGGNGNTIYF.

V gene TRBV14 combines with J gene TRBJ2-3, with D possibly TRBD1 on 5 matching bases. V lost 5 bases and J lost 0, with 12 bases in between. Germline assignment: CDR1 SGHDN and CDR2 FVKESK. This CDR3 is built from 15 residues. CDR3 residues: CASSKQETSTDTQYF. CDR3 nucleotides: TGTGCCAGCAGCAAACAGGAGACTAGCACAGATACGCAGTATTTT.

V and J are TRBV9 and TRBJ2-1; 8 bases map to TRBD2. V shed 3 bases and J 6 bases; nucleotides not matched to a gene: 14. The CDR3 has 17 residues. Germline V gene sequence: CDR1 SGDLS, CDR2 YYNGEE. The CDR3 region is CASSGAPRSGSPNEQFF. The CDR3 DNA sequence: TGTGCCAGCAGCGGGGCGCCTCGGAGCGGGAGCCCCAATGAGCAGTTCTTC.

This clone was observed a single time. The CDR3 region is CASSPSSPGHQTHGYTF. CDR3 bases: TGTGCCAGCAGCCCTAGTAGCCCGGGACACCAAACCCATGGCTACACCTTC. This chain connects TRBV5-4 to TRBJ1-2, with D possibly TRBD1 on 6 matching bases. Deletions cut 4 bases from V and 6 bases from J, with 25 bases between. The germline V gene encodes CDR1 SGHNT and CDR2 YYREEE (reference sequence). The CDR3 length is 17 residues.

The CDR3 is CASSLGGLGSPLHF. The CDR3 DNA reads TGTGCCAGCAGCTTAGGCGGCCTAGGTTCACCCCTCCACTTT. The V and J genes are TRBV7-6 and TRBJ1-6; D gene uncertain. Germline lookup yields CDR1 SGHVS and CDR2 FNYEAQ. Trimming took off 1 base at V and 9 bases at J, with 10 bases between the two ends. This CDR3 is built from 14 residues.

CDR3 sequence: CASSIDLLIGGATDTQYF. For the CDR3, the DNA is TGTGCCAGTAGTATAGATCTCTTGATTGGGGGGGCCACAGATACGCAGTATTTT. This rearrangement joins TRBV19 to TRBJ2-3, with D maybe TRBD2 (7 bases). V lost 0 bases to trimming and J lost 2 bases, with 18 bases between them. The CDR3 is 18 residues long. Germline CDR1 and CDR2: LNHDA and SQIVND (reference sequence).

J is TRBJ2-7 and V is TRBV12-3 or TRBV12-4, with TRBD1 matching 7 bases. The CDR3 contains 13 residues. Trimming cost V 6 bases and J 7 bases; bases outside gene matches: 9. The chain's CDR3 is CASSGQAHQEQYF. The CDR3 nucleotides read TGTGCCAGCAGCGGACAGGCTCACCAGGAGCAGTACTTC.

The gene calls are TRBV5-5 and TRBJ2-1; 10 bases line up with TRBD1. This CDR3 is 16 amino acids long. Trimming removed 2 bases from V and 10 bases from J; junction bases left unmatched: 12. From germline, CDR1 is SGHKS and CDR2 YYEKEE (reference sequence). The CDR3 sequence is CASSFITGQGTVEQFF. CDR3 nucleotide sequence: TGTGCCAGCAGCTTTATAACGGGACAGGGGACGGTCGAGCAGTTCTTC.

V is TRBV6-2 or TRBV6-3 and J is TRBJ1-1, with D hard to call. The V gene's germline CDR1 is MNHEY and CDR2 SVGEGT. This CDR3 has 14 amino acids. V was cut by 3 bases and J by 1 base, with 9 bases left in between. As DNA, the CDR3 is TGTGCCAGCAGTTATGAGGGAGGGAACACTGAAGCTTTCTTT. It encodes CASSYEGGNTEAFF.

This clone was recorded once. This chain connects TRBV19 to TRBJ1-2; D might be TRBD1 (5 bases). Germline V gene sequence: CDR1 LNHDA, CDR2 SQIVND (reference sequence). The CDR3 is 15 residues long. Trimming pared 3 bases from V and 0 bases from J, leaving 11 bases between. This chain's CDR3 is CASSIGGWSNYGYTF. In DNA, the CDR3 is TGTGCCAGTAGTATCGGGGGATGGTCTAACTATGGCTACACCTTC. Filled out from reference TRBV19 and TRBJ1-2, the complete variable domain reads DGGITQSPKYLFRKEGQNVTLSCEQNLNHDAMYWYRQDPGQGLRLIYYSQIVNDFQKGDIAEGYSVSREKKESFPLTVTSAQKNPTAFYLCASSIGGWSNYGYTFGSGTRLTVV.

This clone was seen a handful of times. CDR3 region: CASKAASGGPGDTQYF. CDR3 DNA: TGTGCCAGCAAGGCGGCCTCTGGAGGGCCTGGAGATACGCAGTATTTT. V usage is TRBV13 and J usage is TRBJ2-3; weak D call: TRBD2 (6 bases). This CDR3 has 16 residues. V was pared by 7 bases and J by 5 bases, with 22 bases between. The germline gives CDR1 PRHDT, CDR2 FYEKMQ (reference sequence). Variable domain in full (rest from reference TRBV13 and TRBJ2-3): AAGVIQSPRHLIKEKRETATLKCYPIPRHDTVYWYQQGPGQDPQFLISFYEKMQSDKGSIPDRFSAQQFSDYHSELNMSSLELGDSALYFCASKAASGGPGDTQYFGPGTRLTVL.

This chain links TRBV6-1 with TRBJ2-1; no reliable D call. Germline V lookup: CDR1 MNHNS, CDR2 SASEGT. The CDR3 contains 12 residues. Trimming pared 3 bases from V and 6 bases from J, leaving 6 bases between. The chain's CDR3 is CASSDLSNEQFF. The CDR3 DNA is TGTGCCAGCAGTGATCTGAGCAATGAGCAGTTCTTC.